Listed below are T cell receptor beta chains from one sample, sequenced in a study of T cell changes during pregnancy in multiple sclerosis. Method: immunoSEQ multiplex PCR; TCRdb's copy keeps in-frame clones and lacks some. The top ten clones hold roughly 2.8% of a sample with about 73,000 clones, 80% to 95% of them seen once. Sequencing used peripheral blood, obtained in the third trimester of pregnancy. These receptors were collected from a female donor in good health, enrolled as a control in a pregnancy study. Each CDR3 is given with its conserved first and last residue.

V | CDR3
TRBV5-4 | CASRNFDRVGDNEQFF
TRBV7-8 | CASSLLQGADSPLHF
TRBV28 | CASSPFQDRPSTDTQYF
TRBV7-6 | CASSLVAGTDTQYF
TRBV4-1 | CASSQSSRNTEAFF
TRBV2 | CASSQGLAGDFSKNIQYF
TRBV27 | CASSTYRGTNTEAFF
TRBV2 | CASSEARGGELFF
TRBV6-1 | CASSQQGSNQPQHF
TRBV19 | CASSHRVVKDTGELFF
TRBV4-1 | CASSQQGAYTEAFF
TRBV5-8 | CASSLTRSYEQYF
TRBV4-1 | CASSEETAGDYGYTF
TRBV5-1 | CASSYSTDTQYF
TRBV7-2 | CASSLARGNEQFF
TRBV9 | CASSVGFAGGGETQYF
TRBV7-2 | CASSGVLGGYEQYF
TRBV27 | CASSNRDSYNEQFF
TRBV7-2 | CASSLSGGRGDTQYF
TRBV10-2 | CASSPLRVAGGDETQYF
TRBV28 | CASRLGAGAPEQYF
TRBV6-4 | CASRDRGRGAYNSPLHF
TRBV21-1 | CATRDRDSLSNSPLHF
TRBV6-1 | CASRQTGLYEQYF
TRBV7-9 | CASSKDRGGTEAFF
TRBV5-1 | CASSRQENTEAFF
TRBV29-1 | CSVEDQGHPYEQYF
TRBV18 | CASSARGLDNEQFF
TRBV5-1 | CASSGQGRGTEAFF